This T cell receptor (beta chain) was recorded in a study of blood T cell repertoires in COVID-19. Study-wide background: The origin of the acute and convalescent COVID-19 samples was the United States, Italy and Spain.

Germline values: CDR1 MNHEY, CDR2 SMNVEV (reference sequence). Trimming took 5 bases from V and 7 from J; bases not matched to a gene: 12. The length of the CDR3 is 16 residues. Only in-frame clones appear in the TCRdb table, and some are missing; sequencing was by immunoSEQ multiplex PCR. Of 130,000 or so clones in the sample, roughly 84% were seen once. The sample comprised PBMCs or T cells enriched from blood (not recorded which). This clonotype was obtained from a woman in her 30s who had recovered from COVID-19. This chain uses TRBV27 with TRBJ1-5; 9 bases align to TRBD1. The CDR3 sequence: CASSPRDRVVGQPQHF. CDR3 DNA sequence: TGTGCCAGCAGTCCGAGGGACAGGGTGGTCGGACAGCCCCAGCATTTT.